These T cell receptor beta chains were read from a single sample in a study of blood T cells in healthy people across ages. TCRdb used MiXCR to reprocess the 5' RACE reads, holding one entry per CDR3 protein. This sample has around 800,000 distinct CDR3 sequences, with approximately 44% found just once. The sequencing sample was made of blood. The receptors come from a man in his 60s in good health. Each CDR3 is given with its conserved first and last residue. The D gene is left open where the match is weak. Clone size is not always given. Where it is, it says once, few, many or a class for expanded clones.

NA | TRBJ1-5 | TRBV5-5 | few | TGTGCCAGCAGCCTCAACCTTAATGGCAATCAGCCCCAGCATTTT | CASSLNLNGNQPQHF
TRBD2 | TRBJ2-3 | TRBV20-1 | few | TGCAGCGGAGCCCGGACTAGCGGGCGCACAGATACGCAGTATTTT | CSGARTSGRTDTQYF
NA | TRBJ2-7 | TRBV4-3 | once | TGCGCCAGCAGCCAAGGGAGCGGTTCCTACGAGCAGTACTTC | CASSQGSGSYEQYF
NA | TRBJ1-2 | TRBV6-6 | NA | TGTGCCAGCAGTTACCCTCCGACTGATCCGACATATGGCTACACCTTC | CASSYPPTDPTYGYTF
NA | TRBJ1-1 | TRBV6-1 | NA | TGTGCCAGCAGTGACCGGCTTGGAGAAGCTTTCTTT | CASSDRLGEAFF
TRBD2 | TRBJ2-1 | TRBV9 | NA | TGTGCCAGCAGCGTAGAGACGAGCGGGGGCATGTTAGATGAGCAGTTCTTC | CASSVETSGGMLDEQFF
TRBD1 | TRBJ1-1 | TRBV10-3 | NA | TGTGCCATCACCCCGCAGGGGGGGAACACTGAAGCTTTCTTT | CAITPQGGNTEAFF
NA | TRBJ1-5 | TRBV20-1 | once | TGCAGTGCTAGAGAAGGCAGTCAGGGGCCCCAGCATTTT | CSAREGSQGPQHF
NA | TRBJ2-1 | TRBV12-3/TRBV12-4 | NA | TGTGCCAGCAGTTCTAGGTCCCTGAAGGGTGAGCAGTTCTTC | CASSSRSLKGEQFF
NA | TRBJ2-7 | TRBV28 | many | TGTGCCAGCAGTTTCATCGGGCGCCGAACGGCCGAGCAGTACTTC | CASSFIGRRTAEQYF
TRBD2 | TRBJ2-5 | TRBV5-6 | NA | TGTGCCAGCAGCCGCCGACTAGCGGGGGTTGGGGAGACCCAGTACTTC | CASSRRLAGVGETQYF
TRBD1 | TRBJ2-4 | TRBV6-1 | few | TGTGCCAGCAGTGAGGACAGGGGCATTCAGTACTTC | CASSEDRGIQYF
NA | TRBJ1-2 | TRBV7-2 | few | TGTGCCAGCAGTACAGGGTTCTCGGACTATGGCTACACCTTC | CASSTGFSDYGYTF
NA | TRBJ2-3 | TRBV20-1 | NA | TGCAGTGCTAGAGCCAGGGAGACAGATACGCAGTATTTT | CSARARETDTQYF
NA | TRBJ2-7 | TRBV5-5 | NA | TGTGCCAGCAGCTCCTCCCCCCAGGAGCAGTACTTC | CASSSSPQEQYF
NA | TRBJ1-1 | TRBV29-1 | few | TGCAGCGTTGAAGACGAACCTTGGGAATCGACTGAAGCTTTCTTT | CSVEDEPWESTEAFF
TRBD1 | TRBJ2-5 | TRBV5-1 | few | TGCGCCAGCAGCGGCACCGGACAGGGGGGACACCAAGAGACCCAGTACTTC | CASSGTGQGGHQETQYF
TRBD2 | TRBJ2-6 | TRBV29-1 | NA | TGCAGCGCCCACACCGGGGGGGCGGGATTCTCTGGGGCCAACGTCCTGACTTTC | CSAHTGGAGFSGANVLTF
NA | TRBJ2-7 | TRBV5-1 | NA | TGCGCCAGCAGCTCAACAGGGAATCCTACTTCCTACGAGCAGTACTTC | CASSSTGNPTSYEQYF
NA | TRBJ2-7 | TRBV6-5 | NA | TGTGCCAGCAGTCCCATCCCCTTGGGCGGGAATGAGCAGTACTTC | CASSPIPLGGNEQYF
TRBD2 | TRBJ2-3 | TRBV7-9 | NA | TGTGCCAGCAGTTTTGCCCGGGCCGGACTAGCGGGAAAAAGAGATACGCAGTATTTT | CASSFARAGLAGKRDTQYF
NA | TRBJ1-1 | TRBV5-1 | NA | TGCGCCAGCAGCTTATTCGGCTCGGGGGGCACTGAAGCTTTCTTT | CASSLFGSGGTEAFF
NA | TRBJ2-1 | TRBV18 | NA | TGTGCCAGCTCACCTCCTATCTCCGGAGGTGAGCAGTTCTTC | CASSPPISGGEQFF
TRBD1 | TRBJ2-1 | TRBV29-1 | many | TGCAGCGTTGAAGCTGGGACAGGAGTCGTCAATGAGCAGTTCTTC | CSVEAGTGVVNEQFF
NA | TRBJ2-3 | TRBV10-3 | few | TGTGCCATCAGTGTTGGCCACACAGATACGCAGTATTTT | CAISVGHTDTQYF
NA | TRBJ2-7 | TRBV28 | NA | TGTGCCACCCAGGGAGTGGATGACTACGAGCAGTACTTC | CATQGVDDYEQYF
NA | TRBJ2-7 | TRBV27 | NA | TGTGCCAGCAGCCAGGGAGTCTCCTACGAGCAGAACTTC | CASSQGVSYEQNF
TRBD2 | TRBJ2-3 | TRBV29-1 | few | TGCAGCGTCGTACTAGCGGGGGGACGCACAGATACGCAGTATTTT | CSVVLAGGRTDTQYF
TRBD1 | TRBJ2-1 | TRBV2 | few | TGTGCCAGCAGCGACCGGACAGGGAGCCTATACAATGAGCAGTTCTTC | CASSDRTGSLYNEQFF
TRBD1 | TRBJ2-7 | TRBV10-3 | NA | TGTGCCATCAGTGACCCCGGGACAGGGCCCTACGAGCAGTACTTC | CAISDPGTGPYEQYF
TRBD1 | TRBJ2-1 | TRBV20-1 | few | TGCAGTGCTAGAGTTAGGACAGGGGGATTGAATGAGCAGTTCTTC | CSARVRTGGLNEQFF
TRBD1 | TRBJ2-7 | TRBV6-2/TRBV6-3 | few | TGTGCCAGCAGTTACCCCCCGACAGGGACCTACGAGCAGTACTTC | CASSYPPTGTYEQYF
NA | TRBJ2-7 | TRBV7-9 | few | TGTGCCAGCAGCTTAGATAGTGCCGGGAGCTCCTACGAGCAGTACTTC | CASSLDSAGSSYEQYF
TRBD1 | TRBJ1-1 | TRBV6-2/TRBV6-3 | once | TGTGCCAGCGGGGGACAGGGCATGTCCACTGAAGCTTTCTTT | CASGGQGMSTEAFF
NA | TRBJ2-5 | TRBV7-9 | few | TGTGCCAGCAGCTATACTACCGAATCCCCAGAGACCCAGTACTTC | CASSYTTESPETQYF
TRBD2 | TRBJ2-5 | TRBV6-2/TRBV6-3 | few | TGTGCCAGCAGTCCTAGCGGGGGGGTCTGGGAGACCCAGTACTTC | CASSPSGGVWETQYF
TRBD2 | TRBJ2-2 | TRBV10-3 | few | TGTGCCATCACCAGCGGGGGGAACACCGGGGAGCTGTTTTTT | CAITSGGNTGELFF
TRBD1 | TRBJ2-7 | TRBV5-1 | many | TGCGCCAGCAGCCCCCTGACCGGACAGGGAGGCGAGCAGTACTTC | CASSPLTGQGGEQYF
NA | TRBJ1-2 | TRBV3-1 | NA | TGTGCCAGTAGCCCCCGGGGGGGAGGCAGTGGCTACACCTTC | CASSPRGGGSGYTF
NA | TRBJ2-7 | TRBV7-9 | NA | TGTGCCAGCAGCTTAGCCGACCCCTTGGCGGTATCCTACAATGAGCAGTACTTC | CASSLADPLAVSYNEQYF
NA | TRBJ2-5 | TRBV12-3/TRBV12-4 | NA | TGTGCCAGCAGTTTTTCCGGAGGTGAGGGAGAGACCCAGTACTTC | CASSFSGGEGETQYF
TRBD2 | TRBJ2-5 | TRBV12-3/TRBV12-4 | many | TGTGCCAGCAAAAGCGGGGGGCAAGAGACCCAGTACTTC | CASKSGGQETQYF
NA | TRBJ1-1 | TRBV7-3 | NA | TGTGCCAGCAGCTTAAATTGGGGATCTGAAGCTTTCTTT | CASSLNWGSEAFF
NA | TRBJ1-6 | TRBV6-5 | few | TGTGCCAGCAGCCTTGACAGGTTCGCAGCAGCCCTCCACTTT | CASSLDRFAAALHF
NA | TRBJ2-2 | TRBV20-1 | NA | TGCAGTGCTAGAGACGGGGGCGTCGGGGAGCTGTTTTTT | CSARDGGVGELFF
NA | TRBJ2-7 | TRBV7-3 | NA | TGTGCCAGCACCTCAACCTCGACGGGGGACTCCTACGAGCAGTACTTC | CASTSTSTGDSYEQYF
NA | TRBJ1-1 | TRBV7-9 | NA | TGTGCCAGCACGCTGCACACGGGAGCCAAGGAAGCTTTCTTT | CASTLHTGAKEAFF
NA | TRBJ1-4 | TRBV6-2/TRBV6-3 | few | TGTGCCAGCAGTCCCCAGACAGCCGAAGGTGAAAAACTGTTTTTT | CASSPQTAEGEKLFF
NA | TRBJ2-1 | TRBV7-9 | NA | TGTGCCAGCAGCTTATCCAGGGCCTCCTACAATGAGCAGTTCTTC | CASSLSRASYNEQFF
NA | TRBJ2-7 | TRBV10-3 | NA | TGTGCCATCAGCCAGGGATCCTACGAGCAGTACTTC | CAISQGSYEQYF
NA | TRBJ1-3 | TRBV7-2 | NA | TGTGCCAGCAGCCCCGGACAGACTGGAAACACCATATATTTT | CASSPGQTGNTIYF
TRBD1 | TRBJ2-2 | TRBV4-3 | NA | TGCGCCAGCAGCCATGGGACAGGTCGAACCGGGGAGCTGTTTTTT | CASSHGTGRTGELFF
NA | TRBJ2-7 | TRBV14 | many | TGTGCCAGCAGCCTTGGGGGGAACTCCTACGAGCAGTACTTC | CASSLGGNSYEQYF
NA | TRBJ2-7 | TRBV28 | few | TGTGCCAGCAGTTTATTGCAGGCTAACTACGAGCAGTACTTC | CASSLLQANYEQYF
NA | TRBJ1-2 | TRBV18 | NA | TGTGCCAGCTCACCGAATAGGGACTCGAGCTACACCTTC | CASSPNRDSSYTF